The 9 T cell receptor beta chains below come from one sample, sequenced in a study of breast tumors, draining lymph nodes, adjacent tissues. Using its own MiXCR run on the multiplex PCR reads, TCRdb lists one record per CDR3 protein. The sample has about 22,000 distinct CDR3 sequences, 50% to 75% seen once. Material: tumor-adjacent breast tissue. These receptors all come from a female donor with breast cancer. Some clones in this sample may be carry-over from other donors' samples.

The chain recombines TRBV9 with TRBJ2-3; D is undetermined. Germline V gives CDR1 SGDLS, CDR2 YYNGEE. This CDR3 is built from 12 residues. V lost 3 bases to trimming and J lost 0 bases, with 2 bases between them. The CDR3 nucleotides read TGTGCCAGCAGCGGAAGCACAGATACGCAGTATTTT. This translates into CASSGSTDTQYF. Supplemented by reference TRBV9 and TRBJ2-3, the full variable domain reads DSGVTQTPKHLITATGQRVTLRCSPRSGDLSVYWYQQSLDQGLQFLIQYYNGEERAKGNILERFSAQQFPDLHSELNLSSLELGDSALYFCASSGSTDTQYFGPGTRLTVL.

The chain combines TRBV9 with TRBJ2-7; D is perhaps TRBD1 (6 bases). The germline V gene has CDR1 SGDLS and CDR2 YYNGEE. With 4 bases removed from V and 4 bases from J, the gap between germline ends came to 9 bases. CDR3 size: 12 residues. CDR3 in DNA: TGTGCCAGCAGCCCAGGGGAGTACGAGCAGTACTTC. It codes for CASSPGEYEQYF.

This clonotype was counted once. The chain joins TRBV12-5 to TRBJ2-1; D is ambiguous. V lost 0 bases and J 8 bases, leaving 2 bases between the germline ends. The CDR3 totals 11 residues. Germline V lookup: CDR1 LGHNT, CDR2 FRNRAP. This chain's CDR3 is CASGLVYEQFF. CDR3 nucleotides: TGTGCTAGTGGTTTGGTATATGAGCAGTTCTTC.

The chain couples TRBV15 to TRBJ2-2; the D gene could be TRBD1 or TRBD2 (6 bases each). The germline V gene has CDR1 LNHNV and CDR2 YYDKDF (reference sequence). The CDR3 covers 20 residues. With 1 base removed from V and 3 bases from J, the gap between germline ends came to 24 bases. The CDR3, as DNA: TGTGCCACCAGCAGAGTGACCAGGACAGTCCTCTGGGGGGACACCGGGGAGCTGTTTTTT. It specifies CATSRVTRTVLWGDTGELFF. Variable domain in full (rest from reference TRBV15 and TRBJ2-2): DAMVIQNPRYQVTQFGKPVTLSCSQTLNHNVMYWYQQKSSQAPKLLFHYYDKDFNNEADTPDNFQSRRPNTSFCFLDIRSPGLGDTAMYLCATSRVTRTVLWGDTGELFFGEGSRLTVL.

This clonotype was observed many times. The chain has TRBV10-3 and TRBJ1-1; D unclear. This CDR3 has 14 amino acids. The germline V gene has CDR1 ENHRY and CDR2 SYGVKD. The V end lost 6 bases, the J end lost 5 bases, and 16 bases lay between the germline ends. CDR3 loop: CAISPTSTRTEAFF. In nucleotides, the CDR3 is TGTGCCATCAGCCCTACCTCAACCAGGACTGAAGCTTTCTTT.

The V call is TRBV2, the J call TRBJ2-5; D uncertain. V lost 8 bases to trimming and J lost 1 base, with 14 bases between them. The CDR3 is made up of 14 amino acids. CDR1 is SNHLY, CDR2 FYNNEI, per germline. For the CDR3, the DNA is TGTGCCAGCTCTTCTAGGCGCGGCCAAGAGACCCAGTACTTC. Translation: CASSSRRGQETQYF.

The chain combines TRBV19 with TRBJ2-3; 12 bases fit TRBD2. Germline assignment: CDR1 LNHDA and CDR2 SQIVND (reference sequence). V was clipped by 5 bases and J by 3 bases; unmatched bases: 9. The CDR3 totals 17 residues. The CDR3, as DNA: TGTGCCAGTAGTCCGGGACTAGCGGGTAGTCGGACAGATACGCAGTATTTT. It encodes CASSPGLAGSRTDTQYF.

This clonotype showed up many times. The chain is built from TRBV7-8 and TRBJ1-1, with 8 bases identical to TRBD1. J lost 5 bases, V lost 4 bases, and 9 bases had no gene match. Per the germline V gene, CDR1 is SGHVS and CDR2 is FQNEAQ. The CDR3 loop spans 15 amino acids. The CDR3 here is CASSSQGQGATEAFF. The CDR3 DNA reads TGTGCCAGCAGCTCGCAAGGGCAGGGGGCGACTGAAGCTTTCTTT.

The chain combines TRBV29-1 with TRBJ2-7; D gene uncertain. Trimming removed 8 bases at V and 0 bases at J, with 14 bases between. CDR3 length equals 13 residues. From germline, CDR1 is SQVTM and CDR2 ANQGSEA. CDR3 DNA sequence: TGCAGCTTAGGTTTGGGGTCCTCCTACGAGCAGTACTTC. This sequence encodes CSLGLGSSYEQYF.